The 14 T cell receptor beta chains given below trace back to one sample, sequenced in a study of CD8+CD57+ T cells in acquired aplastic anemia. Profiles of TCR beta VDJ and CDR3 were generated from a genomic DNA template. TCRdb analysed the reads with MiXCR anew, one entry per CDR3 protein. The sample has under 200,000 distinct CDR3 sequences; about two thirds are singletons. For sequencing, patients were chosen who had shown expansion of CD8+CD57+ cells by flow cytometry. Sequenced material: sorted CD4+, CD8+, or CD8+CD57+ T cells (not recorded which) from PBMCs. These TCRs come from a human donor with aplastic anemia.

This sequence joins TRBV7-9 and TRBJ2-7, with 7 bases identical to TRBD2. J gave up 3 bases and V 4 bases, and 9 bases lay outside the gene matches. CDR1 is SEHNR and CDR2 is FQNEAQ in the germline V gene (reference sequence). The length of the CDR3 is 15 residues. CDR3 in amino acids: CASSSTRGSIYEQYF. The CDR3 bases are TGTGCCAGCAGCTCAACTCGCGGGAGTATCTACGAGCAGTACTTC.

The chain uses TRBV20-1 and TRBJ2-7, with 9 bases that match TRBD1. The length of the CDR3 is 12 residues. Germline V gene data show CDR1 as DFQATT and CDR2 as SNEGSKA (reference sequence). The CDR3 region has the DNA TGCAGCACACAGGGGGCAAGATACGAGCAGTACGTC. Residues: CSTQGARYEQYV.

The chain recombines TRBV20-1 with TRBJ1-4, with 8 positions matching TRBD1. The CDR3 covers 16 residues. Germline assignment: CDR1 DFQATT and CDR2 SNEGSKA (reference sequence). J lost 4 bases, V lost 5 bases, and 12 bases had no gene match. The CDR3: CSADDRDRLGNEKLFF. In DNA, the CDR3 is TGCAGTGCTGATGACCGGGACAGGCTGGGTAATGAAAAACTGTTTTTT.

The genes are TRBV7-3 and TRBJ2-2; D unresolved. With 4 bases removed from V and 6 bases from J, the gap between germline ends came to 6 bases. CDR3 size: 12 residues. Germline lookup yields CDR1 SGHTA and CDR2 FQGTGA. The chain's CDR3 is CASSYVAGELFF. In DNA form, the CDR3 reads TGTGCCAGCAGCTACGTGGCCGGGGAGCTGTTTTTT.

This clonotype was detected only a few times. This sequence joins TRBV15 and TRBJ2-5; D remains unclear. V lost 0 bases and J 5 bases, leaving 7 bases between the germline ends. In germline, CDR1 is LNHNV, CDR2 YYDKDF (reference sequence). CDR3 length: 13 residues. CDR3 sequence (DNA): TGTGCCACCAGCAGAGATCGAACGGAGACCCAGTACTTC. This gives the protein CATSRDRTETQYF.

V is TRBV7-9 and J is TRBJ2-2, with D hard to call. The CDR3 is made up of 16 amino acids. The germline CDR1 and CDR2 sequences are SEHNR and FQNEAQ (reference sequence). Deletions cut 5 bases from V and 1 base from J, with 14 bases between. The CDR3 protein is CASSVRSILNTGELFF. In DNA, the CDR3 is TGTGCCAGCAGCGTGCGGTCAATATTGAACACCGGGGAGCTGTTTTTT.

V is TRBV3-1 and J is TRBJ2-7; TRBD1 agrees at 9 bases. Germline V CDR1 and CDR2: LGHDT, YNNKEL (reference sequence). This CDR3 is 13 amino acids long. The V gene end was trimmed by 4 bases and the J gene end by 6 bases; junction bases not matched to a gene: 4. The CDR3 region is CASSPQGASEQYF. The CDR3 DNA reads TGTGCCAGCAGCCCACAGGGGGCGAGCGAGCAGTACTTC.

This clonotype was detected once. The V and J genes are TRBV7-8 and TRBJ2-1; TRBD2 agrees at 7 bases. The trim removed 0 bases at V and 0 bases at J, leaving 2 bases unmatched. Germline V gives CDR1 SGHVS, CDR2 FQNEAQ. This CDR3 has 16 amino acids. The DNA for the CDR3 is TGTGCCAGCAGCTTAGCGGGGGGGAACTCCTACAATGAGCAGTTCTTC. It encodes CASSLAGGNSYNEQFF. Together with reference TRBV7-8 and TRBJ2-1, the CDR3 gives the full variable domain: GAGVSQSPRYKVAKRGQDVALRCDPISGHVSLFWYQQALGQGPEFLTYFQNEAQLDKSGLPSDRFFAERPEGSVSTLKIQRTQQEDSAVYLCASSLAGGNSYNEQFFGPGTRLTVL.

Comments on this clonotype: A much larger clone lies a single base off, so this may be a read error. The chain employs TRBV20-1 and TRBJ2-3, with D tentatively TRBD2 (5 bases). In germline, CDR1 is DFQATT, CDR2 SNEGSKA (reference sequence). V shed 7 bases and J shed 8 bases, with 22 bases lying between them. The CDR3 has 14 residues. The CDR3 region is CSGRSSWKGGTQYF. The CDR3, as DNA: TGCAGTGGGAGATCGAGCTGGAAAGGAGGTACGCAGTATTTT.

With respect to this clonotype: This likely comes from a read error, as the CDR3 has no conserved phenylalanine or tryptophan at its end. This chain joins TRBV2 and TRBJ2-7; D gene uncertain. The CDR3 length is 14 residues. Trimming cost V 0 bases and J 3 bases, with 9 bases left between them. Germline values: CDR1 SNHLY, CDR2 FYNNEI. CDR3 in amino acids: CASSEASTRYEQYL. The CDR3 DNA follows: TGTGCCAGCAGTGAAGCGAGTACCCGCTACGAGCAGTACTTA.

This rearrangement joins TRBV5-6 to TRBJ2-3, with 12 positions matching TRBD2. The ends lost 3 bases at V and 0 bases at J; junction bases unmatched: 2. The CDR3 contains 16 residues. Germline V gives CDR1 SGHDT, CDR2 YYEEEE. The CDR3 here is CASSWTSGTSTDTQYF. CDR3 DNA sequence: TGTGCCAGCAGCTGGACTAGCGGGACAAGCACAGATACGCAGTATTTT.

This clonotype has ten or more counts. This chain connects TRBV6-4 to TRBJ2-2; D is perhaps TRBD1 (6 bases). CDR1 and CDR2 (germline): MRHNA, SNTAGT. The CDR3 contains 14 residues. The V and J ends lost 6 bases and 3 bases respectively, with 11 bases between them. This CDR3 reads CASSRGSDTGELFF. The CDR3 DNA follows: TGTGCCAGCAGCAGGGGATCGGACACCGGGGAGCTGTTTTTT.

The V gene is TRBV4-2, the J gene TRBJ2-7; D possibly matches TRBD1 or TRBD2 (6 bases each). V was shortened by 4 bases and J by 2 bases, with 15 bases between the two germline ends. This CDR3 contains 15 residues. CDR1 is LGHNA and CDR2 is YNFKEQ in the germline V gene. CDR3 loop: CASSPGGPQPYEQYF. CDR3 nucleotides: TGTGCCAGCAGCCCCGGGGGCCCTCAACCCTACGAGCAGTACTTC.

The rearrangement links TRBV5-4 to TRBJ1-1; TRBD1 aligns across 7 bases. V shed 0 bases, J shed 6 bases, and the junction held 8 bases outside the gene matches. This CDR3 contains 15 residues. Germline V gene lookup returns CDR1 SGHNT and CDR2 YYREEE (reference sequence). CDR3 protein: CASSLATGVGAEAFF. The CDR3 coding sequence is TGTGCCAGCAGCTTGGCCACAGGGGTAGGCGCTGAAGCTTTCTTT.